The 11 T cell receptor beta chains below all came from one sample that was sequenced in a study of blood T cell repertoires in COVID-19. Sequencing used immunoSEQ multiplex PCR; TCRdb keeps in-frame clones, though not all of them. The data contain about 340,000 clones, 80% to 90% of them seen just once; the ten biggest clones take up about 4%. The sample comprised PBMCs or T cells enriched from blood (not recorded which). All receptors come from a woman in her forties with acute COVID-19.

This clone was detected only once. V usage is TRBV6-5 and J usage is TRBJ1-4; no clear D. Trimming left V 6 bases short and J 9 bases short, with 17 bases between. CDR1 and CDR2 from the germline V gene are MNHEY and SVGAGI. The CDR3 is made up of 14 amino acids. The CDR3: CASRQETVRQKLFF. CDR3 nucleotide sequence: TGTGCCAGCAGGCAGGAAACCGTCAGGCAAAAACTGTTTTTT.

The chain combines TRBV12-3 or TRBV12-4 with TRBJ1-2, with no clear D. The CDR3 has 13 amino acids. V lost 3 bases to trimming and J lost 5 bases, with 10 bases between them. The CDR3 loop is CASSFGEAYGYTF. DNA of the CDR3: TGTGCCAGCAGTTTCGGTGAGGCTTATGGCTACACCTTC.

The CDR3 reads CASSLKPLSGTEAFF. CDR3 nucleotide sequence: TGTGCCAGCAGTTTAAAGCCCTTATCAGGAACCGAAGCTTTCTTT. The rearrangement links TRBV27 to TRBJ1-1; D gene unclear. The CDR3 is 15 amino acids. Between the trimmed V and J ends, which lost 2 bases and 8 bases, there was a span of 18 bases. Germline V gene lookup returns CDR1 MNHEY and CDR2 SMNVEV (reference sequence).

The gene calls are TRBV7-2 and TRBJ2-2, with 11 bases aligning to TRBD2. V was pared by 5 bases and J by 7 bases, with 9 bases of the junction left unmatched. The V gene's germline CDR1 is SGHTA and CDR2 FQGNSA. The CDR3 length is 16 residues. DNA of the CDR3: TGTGCCAGCAGCATTAGCGGGGGGGCATTAAGCGGGGAGCTGTTTTTT. Encoded protein: CASSISGGALSGELFF.

CDR3 protein: CASSLVRGLETQYF. The CDR3, as DNA: TGTGCCAGCAGCTTGGTAAGGGGACTAGAGACCCAGTACTTC. The chain links TRBV5-6 to TRBJ2-5; the D gene is possibly TRBD2 (6 bases). Trimming stripped 0 bases from V and 4 bases from J, with 10 bases between. The CDR3 covers 14 residues. Germline CDR1 is SGHDT and CDR2 is YYEEEE.

This chain links TRBV6-4 with TRBJ2-1; 8 bases fit TRBD2. The germline V gene encodes CDR1 MRHNA and CDR2 SNTAGT. This CDR3 has 15 residues. V lost 2 bases, J lost 8 bases, and 8 bases stayed unmatched. CDR3 sequence (DNA): TGTGCCAGCAGTGACAAAAGCGGGAGCGGCGATGAGCAGTTCTTC. Translated, it gives CASSDKSGSGDEQFF.

The chain employs TRBV3-1 (or the pseudogene TRBV3-2) and TRBJ1-6; 10 bases align to TRBD1. With V trimmed by 4 bases and J by 7 bases, 1 base remained unmatched. CDR3 size: 14 residues. Germline CDR1 reads LGHDT; CDR2 reads YNNKEL (reference sequence). CDR3 in amino acids: CASSRTGGNSPLHF. Written as DNA, the CDR3 is TGTGCCAGCAGCCGGACAGGGGGGAATTCACCCCTCCACTTT.

J is TRBJ2-7 and V is TRBV28; D gene ambiguous. V was pared by 6 bases and J by 5 bases, with 14 bases between. CDR3 length: 13 residues. CDR1 and CDR2 (germline): MDHEN, SYDVKM. CDR3 sequence: CASSPPLVHEQYF. The CDR3 bases are TGTGCCAGCAGCCCCCCCTTAGTACACGAGCAGTACTTC.

The J gene is TRBJ2-3, the V gene TRBV19, with D possibly being TRBD1 (6 bases). Germline V gene data show CDR1 as LNHDA and CDR2 as SQIVND (reference sequence). Between the trimmed V and J ends, which lost 2 bases and 1 base, there was a span of 13 bases. The CDR3 loop spans 16 amino acids. This chain's CDR3 is CASSILGARGTDTQYF. DNA for the CDR3: TGTGCCAGTAGTATATTGGGGGCGAGGGGCACAGATACGCAGTATTTT.

The chain recombines TRBV18 with TRBJ2-5; 10 bases fit TRBD2. After removal of 3 bases from V and 3 bases from J, the junction contained 19 bases not matched to a gene. Germline lookup yields CDR1 KGHSH and CDR2 LQKENI. The CDR3 is 20 amino acids. CDR3 sequence: CASSPTIQGRRTSGEETQYF. CDR3 bases: TGTGCCAGCTCACCGACCATACAGGGGCGCAGGACTAGCGGCGAAGAGACCCAGTACTTC.

The genes are TRBV6-1 and TRBJ1-4; TRBD1 matches 9 bases. CDR1 MNHNS and CDR2 SASEGT come from the germline V gene. The CDR3 spans 15 residues. J gave up 8 bases and V 3 bases, and 7 bases lay outside the gene matches. CDR3 in amino acids: CASSDPGTGHEKLFF. CDR3 DNA sequence: TGTGCCAGCAGTGACCCCGGGACAGGGCACGAAAAACTGTTTTTT.